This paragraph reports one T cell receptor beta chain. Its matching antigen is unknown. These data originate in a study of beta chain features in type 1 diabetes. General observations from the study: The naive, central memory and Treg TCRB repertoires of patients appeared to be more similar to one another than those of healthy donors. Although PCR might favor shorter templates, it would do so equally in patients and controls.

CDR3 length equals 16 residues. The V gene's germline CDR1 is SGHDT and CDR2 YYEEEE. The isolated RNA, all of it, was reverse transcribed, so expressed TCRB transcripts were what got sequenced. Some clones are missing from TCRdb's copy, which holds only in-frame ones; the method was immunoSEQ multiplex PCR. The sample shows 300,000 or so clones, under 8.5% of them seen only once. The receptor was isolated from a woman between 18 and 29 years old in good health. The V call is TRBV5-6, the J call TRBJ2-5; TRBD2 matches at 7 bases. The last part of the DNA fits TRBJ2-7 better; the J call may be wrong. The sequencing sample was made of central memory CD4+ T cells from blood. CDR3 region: CASSLRSAGVGYEQYF. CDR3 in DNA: TGTGCCAGCAGCTTGAGGAGCGCGGGAGTCGGGTACGAGCAGTACTTC.